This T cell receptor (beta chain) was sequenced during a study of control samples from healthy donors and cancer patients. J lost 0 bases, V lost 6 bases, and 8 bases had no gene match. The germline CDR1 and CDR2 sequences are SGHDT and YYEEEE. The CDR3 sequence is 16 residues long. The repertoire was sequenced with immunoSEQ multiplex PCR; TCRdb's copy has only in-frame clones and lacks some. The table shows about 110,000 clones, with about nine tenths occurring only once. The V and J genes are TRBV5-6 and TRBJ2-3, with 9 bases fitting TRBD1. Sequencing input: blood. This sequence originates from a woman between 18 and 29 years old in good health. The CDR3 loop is CASTHNRGHSTDTQYF. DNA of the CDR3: TGTGCCAGCACCCACAACAGGGGGCATAGCACAGATACGCAGTATTTT.